The T cell receptor beta chain under discussion was sequenced for a study of spatial heterogeneity in lung cancer. The CDR3 totals 12 residues. Trimming took off 5 bases at V and 7 bases at J, with 8 bases between the two ends. A unique molecular identifier was attached to every TCR cDNA molecule. From the 5' RACE reads, TCRdb called clonotypes with MiXCR, one entry per CDR3 protein. The data hold 110,000 or so distinct CDR3 sequences, with 10% to 12% observed a single time. The time point denotes: blood at routine non-recurrence follow-up after resection. Researchers sequenced whole RNA taken from tumor, nontumor lung or frozen PBMC without sorting. Only a few counts were recorded for this clonotype.

The V gene is TRBV12-3 or TRBV12-4, the J gene TRBJ1-4; D remains ambiguous. This receptor was identified in a female donor with early-stage non-small cell lung cancer. The sequencing here drew on PBMCs, taken at follow-up. The CDR3 DNA follows: TGTGCCAGCAGTACCAACCTTGAAAAACTGTTTTTT. It translates to CASSTNLEKLFF.